Sequencing of this TCR beta chain was carried out in a study of graft-versus-host responses after intestinal transplantation. Study as a whole: Among the recipients, transplants were multivisceral, liver-intestinal, or isolated intestinal.

V lost 5 bases to trimming and J lost 4 bases, with 6 bases between them. The CDR3 sequence is 11 residues long. Germline CDR1 is LNHDA and CDR2 is SQIVND (reference sequence). Remarks on this clone: The target antigen is unknown.

Clones were sequenced by immunoSEQ multiplex PCR, and TCRdb holds only the in-frame ones, with some missing. The sample consists of 89,000 or so clones, 80% to 85% of them appearing once. Overall study findings and caveats: GvH clone levels peaked in circulation, and this peak was associated with early post-transplant HvG declines. GvH clones occurred in recipient marrow; some first appeared in ileum or blood. Allografts of patients with graft-donor T cell macrochimerism showed high graft-versus-host to host-versus-graft clone ratios.

The chain is built from TRBV19 and TRBJ2-7, with a weak D call TRBD1 (5 bases). Sequenced here: unstimulated CD4+ T cells sorted from spleen or lymph node cells, sampled before intestinal transplant. The receptor was isolated from a human donor who received an intestinal transplant. DNA of the CDR3: TGTGCCAGTAGTCAGGGATACGAGCAGTACTTC. It yields the protein CASSQGYEQYF. Based on the CDR3 plus reference TRBV19 and TRBJ2-7, the full variable domain is DGGITQSPKYLFRKEGQNVTLSCEQNLNHDAMYWYRQDPGQGLRLIYYSQIVNDFQKGDIAEGYSVSREKKESFPLTVTSAQKNPTAFYLCASSQGYEQYFGPGTRLTVT.